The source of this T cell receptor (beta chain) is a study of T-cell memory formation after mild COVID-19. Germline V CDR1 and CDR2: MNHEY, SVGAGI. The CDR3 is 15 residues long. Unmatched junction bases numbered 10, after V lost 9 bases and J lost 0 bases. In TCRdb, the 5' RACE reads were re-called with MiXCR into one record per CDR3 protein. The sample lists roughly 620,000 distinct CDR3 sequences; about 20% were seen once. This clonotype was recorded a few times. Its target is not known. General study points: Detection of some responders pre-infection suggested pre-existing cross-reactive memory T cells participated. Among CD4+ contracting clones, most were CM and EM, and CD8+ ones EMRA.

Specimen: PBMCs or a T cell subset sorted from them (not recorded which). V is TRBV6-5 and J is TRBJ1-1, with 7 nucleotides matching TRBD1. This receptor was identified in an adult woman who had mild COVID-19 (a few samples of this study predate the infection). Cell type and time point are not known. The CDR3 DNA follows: TGTGCCAGTACCTACAGGGGACAGATGAACACTGAAGCTTTCTTT. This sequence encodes CASTYRGQMNTEAFF.